Presented here are 16 T cell receptor beta chains from one specimen sequenced in a study of somatic mutations in cytotoxic T cells in rheumatoid arthritis. Profiled with immunoSEQ multiplex PCR; TCRdb holds only in-frame clones, not every one. The table shows approximately 14,000 clones, with 75% to 95% occurring only once. Sequenced material: CD4+ T cells sorted from blood. These receptors all come from a man between 65 and 85 years old with rheumatoid arthritis.

The chain is built from TRBV18 and TRBJ2-7, with 8 positions matching TRBD2. Germline trimming cut 6 bases from V and 3 bases from J; bases unmatched to any gene: 13. The CDR3 is 16 residues long. Germline lookup yields CDR1 KGHSH and CDR2 LQKENI. CDR3 protein: CASSPTAGEARYEQYF. CDR3 nucleotide sequence: TGTGCCAGCTCCCCCACAGCGGGGGAGGCGCGCTACGAGCAGTACTTC.

The rearrangement links TRBV6-6 to TRBJ2-1; 8 nucleotides agree with TRBD2. Germline-derived CDR1 and CDR2 are MNHNY and SVGAGI (reference sequence). CDR3 length equals 14 residues. V shed 7 bases and J 5 bases; nucleotides not matched to a gene: 7. The CDR3 bases are TGTGCCAGCACTGCCAGCGGGAGAGACAATGAGCAGTTCTTC. This codes for CASTASGRDNEQFF.

This clone was detected once. This chain joins TRBV12-5 and TRBJ1-1, with D uncertain. V was trimmed by 1 base and J by 6 bases, leaving 9 bases between them. The germline V gene encodes CDR1 LGHNT and CDR2 FRNRAP. This CDR3 has 13 residues. CDR3 amino acids: CASGLGPGAEAFF. The DNA of the CDR3 is TGTGCTAGTGGTTTGGGCCCCGGGGCTGAAGCTTTCTTT.

J is TRBJ2-3 and V is TRBV9; D possibly corresponds to TRBD1 (5 bases). The V gene's germline CDR1 is SGDLS and CDR2 YYNGEE. The V end was cut by 0 bases, the J end by 8 bases, with 10 bases between. The CDR3 covers 13 residues. The CDR3 nucleotides are TGTGCCAGCAGCGTAGCTCTTGGGGCTACGCAGTATTTT. Its translation is CASSVALGATQYF.

The chain recombines TRBV5-6 with TRBJ2-7, with a possible D match to TRBD1 (6 bases). The CDR3 runs to 13 residues. Germline CDR1 reads SGHDT; CDR2 reads YYEEEE. Trimming left V 4 bases short and J 5 bases short, with 13 bases between. The CDR3 nucleotides read TGTGCCAGCAGCGCCCCGACAGGTCACGAGCAGTACTTC. Its translation is CASSAPTGHEQYF.

The genes are TRBV5-1 and TRBJ2-7; no clear D gene. V was cut by 0 bases and J by 7 bases, with 23 bases left in between. The CDR3 is 17 amino acids. Looked up from germline, CDR1 is SGHRS and CDR2 is YFSETQ. Written as DNA, the CDR3 is TGCGCCAGCAGCTTGGCCGTGCTGGTTACCGGAGTAGATGAGCAGTACTTC. Translating it yields CASSLAVLVTGVDEQYF.

V is TRBV5-1 and J is TRBJ1-1; D may be TRBD1 (6 bases). The CDR3 has 16 residues. Trimming removed 0 bases from V and 2 bases from J, with 14 bases in between. Germline V gene lookup returns CDR1 SGHRS and CDR2 YFSETQ. In DNA, the CDR3 is TGCGCCAGCAGCTTGGCAGAACAGGGCTCAAACACTGAAGCTTTCTTT. Its translation is CASSLAEQGSNTEAFF. The full variable domain, its missing parts supplied by reference TRBV5-1 and TRBJ1-1, is KAGVTQTPRYLIKTRGQQVTLSCSPISGHRSVSWYQQTPGQGLQFLFEYFSETQRNKGNFPGRFSGRQFSNSRSEMNVSTLELGDSALYLCASSLAEQGSNTEAFFGQGTRLTVV.

The chain couples TRBV4-2 to TRBJ1-3; no firm D call. The V gene lost 1 base and the J gene lost 3 bases, with 10 bases spanning the gap. The CDR3 length is 15 residues. CDR1 is LGHNA, CDR2 YNFKEQ, per germline. CDR3 residues: CASSQVEAGGNTIYF. The CDR3 coding sequence is TGTGCCAGCAGCCAAGTGGAGGCCGGTGGAAACACCATATATTTT.

The rearrangement uses TRBV14 and TRBJ2-7; possibly TRBD2 for D (6 bases). CDR1 and CDR2 from the germline V gene are SGHDN and FVKESK. This CDR3 comprises 15 residues. V was clipped by 3 bases and J by 0 bases, with 12 bases between them. CDR3 nucleotides: TGTGCCAGCAGCCACAGTAGCGGAAGCTCCTACGAGCAGTACTTC. Translated, it gives CASSHSSGSSYEQYF. Variable domain in full (rest from reference TRBV14 and TRBJ2-7): EAGVTQFPSHSVIEKGQTVTLRCDPISGHDNLYWYRRVMGKEIKFLLHFVKESKQDESGMPNNRFLAERTGGTYSTLKVQPAELEDSGVYFCASSHSSGSSYEQYFGPGTRLTVT.

The chain couples TRBV27 to TRBJ1-4, with 8 positions matching TRBD1. This CDR3 has 14 residues. Germline V lookup: CDR1 MNHEY, CDR2 SMNVEV (reference sequence). Trimming cost V 3 bases and J 5 bases; bases outside gene matches: 2. The CDR3 loop reads CASSFRTGNEKLFF. As DNA, the CDR3 is TGTGCCAGCAGTTTCCGGACAGGGAATGAAAAACTGTTTTTT. Filled out from reference TRBV27 and TRBJ1-4, the complete variable domain reads EAQVTQNPRYLITVTGKKLTVTCSQNMNHEYMSWYRQDPGLGLRQIYYSMNVEVTDKGDVPEGYKVSRKEKRNFPLILESPSPNQTSLYFCASSFRTGNEKLFFGSGTQLSVL.

The V gene is TRBV5-1, the J gene TRBJ2-1; 8 bases align to TRBD1. V trimming: 6 bases; J trimming: 0 bases; junction bases outside the gene matches: 5. Germline V CDR1 and CDR2: SGHRS, YFSETQ. CDR3 length: 15 residues. CDR3 residues: CASTPGTGSYNEQFF. The CDR3 nucleotides read TGCGCCAGCACCCCGGGGACAGGCTCCTACAATGAGCAGTTCTTC.

The chain is built from TRBV6-5 and TRBJ2-3; D is unclear. CDR1 is MNHEY, CDR2 SVGAGI, per germline. The length of the CDR3 is 13 residues. Trimming took off 2 bases at V and 10 bases at J, with 13 bases between the two ends. This chain's CDR3 is CASSYGASTAQYF. DNA of the CDR3: TGTGCCAGCAGTTACGGAGCCTCTACCGCGCAGTATTTT.

This clone was picked up one time. The CDR3 reads CASSAEGHSNQPQHF. The CDR3 DNA follows: TGTGCCAGCAGTGCAGAGGGACATAGCAATCAGCCCCAGCATTTT. This chain joins TRBV2 and TRBJ1-5, with D tentatively TRBD1 (6 bases). Germline V lookup: CDR1 SNHLY, CDR2 FYNNEI. The CDR3 spans 15 residues. V lost 4 bases and J 0 bases, leaving 10 bases between the germline ends.

The chain couples TRBV6-1 to TRBJ2-3; a possible D gene is TRBD1 (5 bases). Per germline, CDR1 MNHNS and CDR2 SASEGT. With 1 base removed from V and 6 bases from J, the gap between germline ends came to 11 bases. The CDR3 is 14 amino acids. DNA of the CDR3: TGTGCCAGCAGTGAAGTTACAGGTTGGGATACGCAGTATTTT. Its protein is CASSEVTGWDTQYF.

V and J are TRBV2 and TRBJ1-1, with D maybe TRBD1 (6 bases). The CDR3 runs to 13 residues. Trimming shortened V by 5 bases and J by 2 bases, and 9 bases separated the two germline ends. Germline loops: CDR1 SNHLY, CDR2 FYNNEI. The CDR3 sequence is CASSMDSNTEAFF. In DNA form, the CDR3 reads TGTGCCAGCAGTATGGACAGTAACACTGAAGCTTTCTTT.

The rearrangement uses TRBV13 and TRBJ1-5; TRBD1 matches at 7 bases. This CDR3 is 15 amino acids long. Trimming took 4 bases from V and 4 from J; bases not matched to a gene: 7. Germline V CDR1 and CDR2: PRHDT, FYEKMQ (reference sequence). CDR3 region: CASSYRDSGNQPQHF. The CDR3 DNA reads as TGTGCCAGCAGCTACCGGGACAGCGGAAATCAGCCCCAGCATTTT. The variable domain in full, with the rest retrieved from reference TRBV13 and TRBJ1-5, is AAGVIQSPRHLIKEKRETATLKCYPIPRHDTVYWYQQGPGQDPQFLISFYEKMQSDKGSIPDRFSAQQFSDYHSELNMSSLELGDSALYFCASSYRDSGNQPQHFGDGTRLSIL.